Shown below are 26 T cell receptor beta chains from a single sample sequenced in a study of long-term antiretroviral therapy in people with HIV. Sequencing used immunoSEQ v3.0 at survey level. Produced via immunoSEQ multiplex PCR; TCRdb's table is partial and in-frame only. This table has approximately 24,000 clones, over 75% appearing once. The sample in question was unsorted PBMCs, obtained 1.1 years before starting antiretroviral therapy. These receptors originate from a woman in her 30s with HIV.

V and J are TRBV5-6 and TRBJ2-7; 10 bases are shared with TRBD1. J gave up 3 bases and V 3 bases, and 6 bases lay outside the gene matches. CDR1 and CDR2 from the germline V gene are SGHDT and YYEEEE. CDR3 size: 15 residues. CDR3 nucleotide sequence: TGTGCCAGCAGCTCCCGGGACAGGGGTTACTACGAGCAGTACGTC. Amino acid sequence: CASSSRDRGYYEQYV.

The gene calls are TRBV19 and TRBJ1-1, with D unresolved. The CDR3 consists of 13 residues. The V gene's germline CDR1 is LNHDA and CDR2 SQIVND (reference sequence). Trimming shortened V by 6 bases and J by 2 bases, and 10 bases separated the two germline ends. The DNA of the CDR3 is TGTGCCAGTAGCATCGAAATAAACACTGAAGCTTTCTTT. This gives the protein CASSIEINTEAFF.

Only one count was recorded for this clone. CDR3 sequence (DNA): TGTGCCAGTAGTATCGCCGGGATTTCCCACCCTAGCTCCTACAATGAGCAGTTCTTC. This translates into CASSIAGISHPSSYNEQFF. V gene TRBV19 combines with J gene TRBJ2-1, with a weak D call TRBD2 (5 bases). CDR1 is LNHDA and CDR2 is SQIVND in the germline V gene (reference sequence). The CDR3 has 19 residues. V was clipped by 3 bases and J by 0 bases, with 21 bases between them.

V and J are TRBV4-2 and TRBJ2-2; D unresolved. CDR3 size: 15 residues. V lost 0 bases and J lost 6, with 11 bases in between. Germline V gene data show CDR1 as LGHNA and CDR2 as YNFKEQ. For the CDR3, the DNA is TGTGCCAGCAGCCAAGATCGCCTGGGCTCCGGGGAGCTGTTTTTT. It yields the protein CASSQDRLGSGELFF.

V gene TRBV9 combines with J gene TRBJ2-1; no clear D. Between the trimmed V and J ends, which lost 0 bases and 8 bases, there was a span of 9 bases. Germline V gene data show CDR1 as SGDLS and CDR2 as YYNGEE. The CDR3 runs 13 residues. CDR3 residues: CASSVVGFDEQFF. DNA of the CDR3: TGTGCCAGCAGCGTAGTGGGGTTTGATGAGCAGTTCTTC.

The rearrangement uses TRBV5-1 and TRBJ2-2; 8 nucleotides align to TRBD1. The CDR3 covers 20 residues. Germline-derived CDR1 and CDR2 are SGHRS and YFSETQ. V lost 2 bases, J lost 0 bases, and 15 bases stayed unmatched. This chain's CDR3 is CASSFPRTGFLRANTGELFF. CDR3 coding DNA: TGCGCCAGCAGCTTTCCCCGGACAGGGTTCCTACGCGCGAACACCGGGGAGCTGTTTTTT.

V is TRBV30 and J is TRBJ1-4; no firm D call. This CDR3 contains 12 residues. V was trimmed by 4 bases and J by 10 bases, leaving 13 bases between them. CDR1 and CDR2 from the germline V gene are GTSNPN and SVGIG (reference sequence). This CDR3 reads CAWKPTQGKLFF. CDR3 nucleotide sequence: TGTGCCTGGAAGCCGACACAAGGAAAACTGTTTTTT.

CDR3 loop: CASSTYIRTDTQYF. The CDR3 DNA follows: TGTGCCAGTAGCACTTACATACGCACAGATACGCAGTATTTT. The chain has TRBV19 and TRBJ2-3; D not certain. The CDR3 is 14 residues long. The V and J ends lost 6 bases and 1 base respectively, with 11 bases between them. Looked up from germline, CDR1 is LNHDA and CDR2 is SQIVND (reference sequence).

This rearrangement joins TRBV5-1 to TRBJ1-5; maybe TRBD1 (6 bases). Germline CDR1 reads SGHRS; CDR2 reads YFSETQ. The CDR3 covers 16 residues. V was shortened by 3 bases and J by 2 bases, with 15 bases between the two germline ends. The CDR3 coding sequence is TGCGCCAGCAGCTCGGAGGGGGGGCCAGGCAATCAGCCCCAGCATTTT. It specifies CASSSEGGPGNQPQHF. Looking up the rest from reference TRBV5-1 and TRBJ1-5 gives the full variable domain: KAGVTQTPRYLIKTRGQQVTLSCSPISGHRSVSWYQQTPGQGLQFLFEYFSETQRNKGNFPGRFSGRQFSNSRSEMNVSTLELGDSALYLCASSSEGGPGNQPQHFGDGTRLSIL.

The chain is built from TRBV5-1 and TRBJ1-3; D is ambiguous. Trimming left V 1 base short and J 4 bases short, with 9 bases between. The CDR3 is 14 residues long. Germline assignment: CDR1 SGHRS and CDR2 YFSETQ. CDR3 DNA: TGCGCCAGCAGCTTGTCGGGTTACGGAAACACCATATATTTT. The encoded protein is CASSLSGYGNTIYF.

This clone came up a few times. The chain couples TRBV30 to TRBJ1-6, with 7 bases lining up with TRBD1. Trimming at V came to 1 base and at J to 7 bases, leaving 4 bases not matched to a gene. CDR1 and CDR2 (germline): GTSNPN, SVGIG (reference sequence). The CDR3 covers 14 residues. The CDR3 here is CAWSAGQTNSPLHF. The CDR3 DNA reads TGTGCCTGGAGTGCGGGACAGACCAATTCACCCCTCCACTTT.

The chain uses TRBV19 and TRBJ1-2; no definite D call. Trimming stripped 3 bases from V and 4 bases from J, with 12 bases between. Per germline, CDR1 LNHDA and CDR2 SQIVND (reference sequence). The CDR3 loop spans 14 amino acids. CDR3 loop: CASSIGRAVYGYTF. The CDR3 region has the DNA TGTGCCAGTAGTATTGGACGGGCGGTCTATGGCTACACCTTC. The variable domain in full, completed from reference TRBV19 and TRBJ1-2, reads DGGITQSPKYLFRKEGQNVTLSCEQNLNHDAMYWYRQDPGQGLRLIYYSQIVNDFQKGDIAEGYSVSREKKESFPLTVTSAQKNPTAFYLCASSIGRAVYGYTFGSGTRLTVV.

A few counts support this clone. The chain has TRBV7-9 and TRBJ1-1, with no clear D. V was trimmed by 2 bases and J by 10 bases, leaving 8 bases between them. Germline V gives CDR1 SEHNR, CDR2 FQNEAQ (reference sequence). The CDR3 spans 11 residues. Here the CDR3 reads CASSLMGGAFF. The CDR3 DNA reads as TGTGCCAGCAGCTTAATGGGTGGAGCTTTCTTT.

The table lists this clone with a count of one. The chain carries TRBV11-2 and TRBJ2-5, with D perhaps being TRBD1 or TRBD2 (6 bases each). V was pared by 8 bases and J by 5 bases, with 21 bases between. CDR3 length: 15 amino acids. Germline CDR1 and CDR2: SGHAT and FQNNGV. The CDR3 nucleotides read TGTGCCAGCGGCCTCTACAGGGAGGATAGGGAGACCCAGTACTTC. Translation: CASGLYREDRETQYF.

The gene calls are TRBV5-6 and TRBJ2-1; possibly TRBD2 for D (6 bases). Looked up from germline, CDR1 is SGHDT and CDR2 is YYEEEE. This CDR3 has 13 residues. The V and J ends lost 0 bases and 6 bases respectively, with 7 bases between them. The DNA for the CDR3 is TGTGCCAGCAGCTTGGTTAGCGGCAATGAGCAGTTCTTC. It encodes CASSLVSGNEQFF.

V gene TRBV4-2 combines with J gene TRBJ2-1; the D call may be TRBD1 or TRBD2 (7 bases each). The CDR3 extends over 17 amino acids. With 4 bases removed from V and 0 bases from J, the gap between germline ends came to 16 bases. Per the germline V gene, CDR1 is LGHNA and CDR2 is YNFKEQ. CDR3 DNA: TGTGCCAGCAGCCCAGGGGGGCTAGCGGCCTCCTACAATGAGCAGTTCTTC. It specifies CASSPGGLAASYNEQFF.

V usage is TRBV19 and J usage is TRBJ1-5; no reliable D call. V lost 1 base, J lost 1 base, and 5 bases lay in between. Germline V lookup: CDR1 LNHDA, CDR2 SQIVND (reference sequence). The CDR3 runs to 14 residues. The DNA for the CDR3 is TGTGCCAGTAGTATAGGCAGGAGCAATCAGCCCCAGCATTTT. It is translated as CASSIGRSNQPQHF.

In its sample, this clone was seen a few times. The genes are TRBV6-1 and TRBJ2-7, with 8 bases fitting TRBD1. The V gene's germline CDR1 is MNHNS and CDR2 SASEGT. V shed 3 bases, J shed 4 bases, and the junction held 11 bases outside the gene matches. The CDR3 is made up of 16 amino acids. CDR3 sequence: CASSESDGTGFYEQYV. The CDR3 DNA reads as TGTGCCAGCAGTGAGTCCGACGGGACAGGTTTTTACGAGCAGTACGTC.

This chain connects TRBV6-6 to TRBJ1-5; D remains ambiguous. The CDR3 spans 12 residues. V dropped 5 bases and J dropped 5 bases, with 7 bases sitting between them. CDR1 and CDR2 (germline): MNHNY, SVGAGI (reference sequence). This CDR3 is CASSANYQPQHF. The CDR3 DNA is TGTGCCAGCAGTGCGAACTATCAGCCCCAGCATTTT.

The J gene is TRBJ1-2, the V gene TRBV14; maybe TRBD1 (5 bases). V lost 4 bases to trimming and J lost 6 bases, with 18 bases between them. Per germline, CDR1 SGHDN and CDR2 FVKESK. This CDR3 region has 15 residues. The CDR3 DNA sequence: TGTGCCAGCAGCCTGTCAACTGGGGGGGGTGATGGCTACACCTTC. Encoded protein: CASSLSTGGGDGYTF.

The rearrangement joins TRBV25-1 to TRBJ2-5; TRBD1 matches 9 bases. The CDR3 sequence is 16 residues long. Germline CDR1 is MGHDK and CDR2 is SYGVNS. Trimming removed 3 bases from V and 4 bases from J; junction bases left unmatched: 9. CDR3 residues: CASSDLRDRVRETQYF. The CDR3 DNA follows: TGTGCCAGCAGTGACCTCCGGGACAGGGTACGAGAGACCCAGTACTTC.

The gene calls are TRBV6-1 and TRBJ1-1, with 9 nucleotides matching TRBD1. CDR3 length: 15 residues. Unmatched junction bases numbered 11, after V lost 4 bases and J lost 8 bases. Germline-derived CDR1 and CDR2 are MNHNS and SASEGT. CDR3 residues: CASSGGGQGDYEAFF. In DNA form, the CDR3 reads TGTGCCAGCAGTGGAGGGGGACAGGGTGACTACGAAGCTTTCTTT.

The chain links TRBV6-6 to TRBJ2-3, with 10 bases that match TRBD1. The CDR3 sequence is 15 residues long. Trimming at V came to 4 bases and at J to 4 bases, leaving 5 bases not matched to a gene. Germline assignment: CDR1 MNHNY and CDR2 SVGAGI (reference sequence). CDR3 sequence: CASSSSGTGADTQYF. The CDR3 nucleotides read TGTGCCAGCAGTTCCTCCGGGACAGGGGCAGATACGCAGTATTTT.

The count of this clone is one. V usage is TRBV9 and J usage is TRBJ1-1; possible D gene TRBD1, 5 bases. Germline loops: CDR1 SGDLS, CDR2 YYNGEE. V was cut by 4 bases and J by 0 bases, with 13 bases left in between. The CDR3 loop spans 15 amino acids. Here the CDR3 DNA reads TGTGCCAGCAGCCCGCGGGGACGATTGAACACTGAAGCTTTCTTT. This translates into CASSPRGRLNTEAFF.

The CDR3 spells CASIGQGEKLFF. Here the CDR3 DNA reads TGTGCCAGCATAGGACAGGGGGAAAAACTGTTTTTT. The V call is TRBV28, the J call TRBJ1-4; the match to TRBD1 covers 9 bases. Per the germline V gene, CDR1 is MDHEN and CDR2 is SYDVKM. V lost 7 bases, J lost 8 bases, and 2 bases stayed unmatched. The CDR3 spans 12 residues.

J is TRBJ2-5 and V is TRBV18, with D possibly called TRBD1 or TRBD2 (6 bases each). The CDR3 sequence is 16 residues long. The germline V gene encodes CDR1 KGHSH and CDR2 LQKENI. V was pared by 0 bases and J by 5 bases, with 16 bases between. CDR3 sequence reads: CASSPPLNGGPETQYF. The CDR3 nucleotides read TGTGCCAGCTCACCACCCTTAAATGGGGGGCCGGAGACCCAGTACTTC.